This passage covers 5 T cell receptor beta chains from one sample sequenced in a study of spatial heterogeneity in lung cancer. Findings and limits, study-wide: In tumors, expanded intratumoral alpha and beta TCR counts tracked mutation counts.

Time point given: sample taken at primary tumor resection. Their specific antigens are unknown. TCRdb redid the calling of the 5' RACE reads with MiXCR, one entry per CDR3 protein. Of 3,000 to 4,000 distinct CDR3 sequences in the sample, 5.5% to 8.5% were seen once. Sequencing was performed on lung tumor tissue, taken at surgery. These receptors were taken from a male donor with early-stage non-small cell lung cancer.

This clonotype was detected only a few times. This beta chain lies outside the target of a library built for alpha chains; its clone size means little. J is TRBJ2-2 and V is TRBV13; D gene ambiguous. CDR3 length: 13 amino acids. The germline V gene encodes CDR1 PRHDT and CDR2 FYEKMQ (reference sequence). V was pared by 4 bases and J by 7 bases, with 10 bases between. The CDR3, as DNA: TGTGCCAGCAGCTGGGTCCGCGTCGGGGAGCTGTTTTTT. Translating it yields CASSWVRVGELFF.

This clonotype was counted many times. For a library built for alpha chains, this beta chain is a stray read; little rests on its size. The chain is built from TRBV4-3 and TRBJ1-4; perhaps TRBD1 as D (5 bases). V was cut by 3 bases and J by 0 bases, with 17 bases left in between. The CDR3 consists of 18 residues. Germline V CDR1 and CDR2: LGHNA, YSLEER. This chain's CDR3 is CASSHQSGGFATNEKLFF. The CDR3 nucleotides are TGCGCCAGCAGCCATCAAAGTGGGGGATTTGCAACTAATGAAAAACTGTTTTTT.

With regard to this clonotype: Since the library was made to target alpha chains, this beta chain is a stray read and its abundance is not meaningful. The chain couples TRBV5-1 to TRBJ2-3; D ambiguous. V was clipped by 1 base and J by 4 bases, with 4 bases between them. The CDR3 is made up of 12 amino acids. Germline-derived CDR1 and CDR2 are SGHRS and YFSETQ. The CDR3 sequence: CASSLTPDTQYF. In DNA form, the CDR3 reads TGCGCCAGCAGCTTGACGCCAGATACGCAGTATTTT.

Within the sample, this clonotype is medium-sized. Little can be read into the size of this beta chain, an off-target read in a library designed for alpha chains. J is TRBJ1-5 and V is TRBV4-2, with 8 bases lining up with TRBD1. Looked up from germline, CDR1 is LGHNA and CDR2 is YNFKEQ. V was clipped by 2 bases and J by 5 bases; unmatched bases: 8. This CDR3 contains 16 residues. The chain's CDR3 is CASSQPGQARDQPQHF. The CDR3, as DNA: TGTGCCAGCAGCCAACCGGGACAGGCGAGGGATCAGCCCCAGCATTTT.

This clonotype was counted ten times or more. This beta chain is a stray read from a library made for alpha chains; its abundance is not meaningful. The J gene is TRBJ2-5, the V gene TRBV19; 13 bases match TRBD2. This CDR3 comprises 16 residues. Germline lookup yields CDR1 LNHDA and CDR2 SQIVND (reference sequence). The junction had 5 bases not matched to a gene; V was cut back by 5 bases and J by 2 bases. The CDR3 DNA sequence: TGTGCCAGTAGTCCGGGGGGACTAGCGGGGCAAGAGACCCAGTACTTC. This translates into CASSPGGLAGQETQYF.